These 8 T cell receptor beta chains came from one sample sequenced in a study of Ad26.COV2.S vaccination and SARS-CoV-2 variants. Using immunoSEQ multiplex PCR, the repertoire was profiled, and TCRdb retains in-frame clones only, with some absent. This repertoire shows a few hundred thousand clones, more than 80% found once; its top ten account for more than 9%. Treatment indicated: around 19 received Ad26.COV2.S at low or high dose, single or two shots; about 5 received placebo; per-sample allocation not given. Repertoires come from day 63 after the first vaccine or placebo injection. This material consisted of peripheral blood, taken in a trial of Ad26.COV2.S vaccine versus placebo. Every receptor here comes from a person between 18 and 65 years old who received the Ad26.COV2.S COVID-19 vaccine or a placebo.

This rearrangement joins TRBV9 to TRBJ1-3; unclear D gene. CDR1 is SGDLS, CDR2 YYNGEE, per germline. The CDR3 is 16 amino acids. Trimming stripped 0 bases from V and 0 bases from J, with 10 bases between. CDR3 nucleotides: TGTGCCAGCAGCGTAGTTCCTACGACCTCTGGAAACACCATATATTTT. Protein sequence: CASSVVPTTSGNTIYF.

The V and J genes are TRBV25-1 and TRBJ1-1; unclear D gene. Trimming removed 4 bases from V and 4 bases from J, with 13 bases in between. The CDR3 extends over 14 amino acids. Germline CDR1 reads MGHDK; CDR2 reads SYGVNS. CDR3 DNA: TGTGCCAGCAGTGTTCCGCGCTCGACCACTGAAGCTTTCTTT. Translation: CASSVPRSTTEAFF.

The chain recombines TRBV7-2 with TRBJ2-2, with D perhaps matching TRBD1 or TRBD2 (5 bases each). The CDR3 runs to 16 residues. Germline loops: CDR1 SGHTA, CDR2 FQGNSA. Trimming cost V 0 bases and J 4 bases, with 12 bases left between them. CDR3 amino acids: CASSLADGTLTGELFF. DNA for the CDR3: TGTGCCAGCAGCTTAGCAGACGGGACCCTCACCGGGGAGCTGTTTTTT.

The chain joins TRBV5-1 to TRBJ2-1, with TRBD2 matching 9 bases. Germline assignment: CDR1 SGHRS and CDR2 YFSETQ. Trimming cost V 2 bases and J 8 bases; bases outside gene matches: 8. The CDR3 consists of 15 residues. The CDR3 loop reads CASSFGASGNYEQFF. CDR3 DNA sequence: TGCGCCAGCAGCTTTGGAGCTAGCGGGAACTATGAGCAGTTCTTC.

This sequence joins TRBV10-3 and TRBJ1-1, with 7 bases lining up with TRBD1. This CDR3 region has 16 residues. CDR1 and CDR2 (germline): ENHRY, SYGVKD. The V segment lost 0 bases and the J segment 1 base; nucleotides outside the gene matches: 5. CDR3 sequence reads: CAISESDRDSNTEAFF. The CDR3 region has the DNA TGTGCCATCAGTGAGTCTGACAGGGACTCGAACACTGAAGCTTTCTTT.

This clone was found once. The chain uses TRBV4-1 and TRBJ2-3; 12 bases fit TRBD2. The germline V gene has CDR1 MGHRA and CDR2 YSYEKL. The J segment lost 11 bases and the V segment lost 1 base, leaving 10 bases of the junction unmatched. The CDR3 loop spans 16 amino acids. CDR3 sequence reads: CASSQVSSGRARGQYF. The CDR3 coding sequence is TGCGCCAGCAGCCAAGTATCTAGCGGGAGGGCCCGGGGGCAGTATTTT.

The chain links TRBV4-2 to TRBJ2-7, with D maybe TRBD2 (5 bases). CDR1 is LGHNA and CDR2 is YNFKEQ in the germline V gene. The CDR3 consists of 13 residues. V gave up 3 bases and J gave up 6 bases, with 12 bases separating them. The CDR3 DNA reads TGTGCCAGCAGCCAGAGCGGTTGGGCCGAGCAGTACTTC. Translation: CASSQSGWAEQYF.

J is TRBJ2-7 and V is TRBV9; D gene unclear. Germline CDR1 SGDLS, CDR2 YYNGEE. Deletions cut 0 bases from V and 3 bases from J, with 7 bases between. This CDR3 is 13 amino acids long. CDR3 nucleotide sequence: TGTGCCAGCAGCGTAGGACCAGACTACGAGCAGTACTTC. It translates to CASSVGPDYEQYF.